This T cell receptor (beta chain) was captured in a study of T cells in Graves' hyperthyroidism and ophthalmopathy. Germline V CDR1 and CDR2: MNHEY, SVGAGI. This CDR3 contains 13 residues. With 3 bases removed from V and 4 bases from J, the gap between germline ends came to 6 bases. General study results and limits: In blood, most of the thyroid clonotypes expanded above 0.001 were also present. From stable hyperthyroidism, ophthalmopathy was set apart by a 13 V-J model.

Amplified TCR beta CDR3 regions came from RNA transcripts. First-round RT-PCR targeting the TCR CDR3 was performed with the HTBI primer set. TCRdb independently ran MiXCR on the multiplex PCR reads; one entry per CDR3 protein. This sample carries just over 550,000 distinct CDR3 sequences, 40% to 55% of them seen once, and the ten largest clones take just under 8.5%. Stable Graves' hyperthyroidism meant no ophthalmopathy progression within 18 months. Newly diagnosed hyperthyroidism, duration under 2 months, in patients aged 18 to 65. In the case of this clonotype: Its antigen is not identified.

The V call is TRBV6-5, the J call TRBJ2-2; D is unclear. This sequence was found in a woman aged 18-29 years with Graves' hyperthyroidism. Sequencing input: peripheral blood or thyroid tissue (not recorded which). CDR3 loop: CASSYVGTGELFF. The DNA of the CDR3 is TGTGCCAGCAGTTATGTGGGCACCGGGGAGCTGTTTTTT.